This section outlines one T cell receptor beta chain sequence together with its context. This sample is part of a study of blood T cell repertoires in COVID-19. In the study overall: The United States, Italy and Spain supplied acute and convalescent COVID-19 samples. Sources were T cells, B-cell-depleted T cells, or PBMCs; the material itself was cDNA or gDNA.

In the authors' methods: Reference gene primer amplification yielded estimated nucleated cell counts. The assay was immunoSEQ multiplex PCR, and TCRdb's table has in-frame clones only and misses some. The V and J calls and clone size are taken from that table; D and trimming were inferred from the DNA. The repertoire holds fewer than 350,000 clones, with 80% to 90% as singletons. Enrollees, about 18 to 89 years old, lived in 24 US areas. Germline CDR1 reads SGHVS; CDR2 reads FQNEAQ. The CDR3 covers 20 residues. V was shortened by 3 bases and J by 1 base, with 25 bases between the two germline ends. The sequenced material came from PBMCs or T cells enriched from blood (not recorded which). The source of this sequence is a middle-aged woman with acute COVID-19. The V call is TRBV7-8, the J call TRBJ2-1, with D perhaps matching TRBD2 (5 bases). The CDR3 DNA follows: TGTGCCAGCAGCTTTACTAGGGAATTTAGTTTCGCTGTATCCTACAATGAGCAGTTCTTC. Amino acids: CASSFTREFSFAVSYNEQFF. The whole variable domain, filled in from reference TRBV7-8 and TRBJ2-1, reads GAGVSQSPRYKVAKRGQDVALRCDPISGHVSLFWYQQALGQGPEFLTYFQNEAQLDKSGLPSDRFFAERPEGSVSTLKIQRTQQEDSAVYLCASSFTREFSFAVSYNEQFFGPGTRLTVL.